A single sample gave rise to the 24 T cell receptor beta chains below, sequenced in a study of cytotoxic CD8 clonotypes in ibrutinib-treated CLL. Method: immunoSEQ multiplex PCR; TCRdb's copy keeps in-frame clones and lacks some. The profile shows some 290,000 clones, more than 65% of them singletons. The sample consisted of PBMCs, taken before ibrutinib treatment. The receptors originated from a human donor with chronic lymphocytic leukemia.

This clone was seen a few times. The chain has TRBV6-5 and TRBJ1-5; D unresolved. Trimming removed 2 bases at V and 2 bases at J, with 7 bases between. This CDR3 has 14 amino acids. The germline gives CDR1 MNHEY, CDR2 SVGAGI. CDR3 region: CASSYIAGNQPQHF. The CDR3, as DNA: TGTGCCAGCAGTTACATTGCAGGCAATCAGCCCCAGCATTTT.

The genes are TRBV10-3 and TRBJ1-1; D possibly corresponds to TRBD1 (6 bases). V lost 6 bases to trimming and J lost 5 bases, with 13 bases between them. This CDR3 has 13 amino acids. Per germline, CDR1 ENHRY and CDR2 SYGVKD. The CDR3 here is CAIRSPTGTEAFF. CDR3 bases: TGTGCCATCAGAAGCCCCACAGGGACTGAAGCTTTCTTT.

J is TRBJ1-2 and V is TRBV13; a weak D match, TRBD1 (6 bases). This CDR3 is 20 amino acids long. V was cut by 4 bases and J by 4 bases, with 31 bases left in between. CDR1 is PRHDT and CDR2 is FYEKMQ in the germline V gene (reference sequence). The CDR3 region has the DNA TGTGCCAGCAGCTCGAAGTTAGGTGACGGGACAAGGAGAGATGGCTATGGCTACACCTTC. Its translation: CASSSKLGDGTRRDGYGYTF.

This chain's CDR3 is CASSQDARQTSGVSTDTQYF. DNA of the CDR3: TGTGCCAGCAGCCAAGATGCTCGACAGACTAGCGGGGTTAGTACAGATACGCAGTATTTT. The chain carries TRBV14 and TRBJ2-3; the match to TRBD2 covers 11 bases. The CDR3 contains 20 residues. The V gene end was trimmed by 0 bases and the J gene end by 3 bases; junction bases not matched to a gene: 14. CDR1 is SGHDN and CDR2 is FVKESK in the germline V gene. Supplemented by reference TRBV14 and TRBJ2-3, the full variable domain reads EAGVTQFPSHSVIEKGQTVTLRCDPISGHDNLYWYRRVMGKEIKFLLHFVKESKQDESGMPNNRFLAERTGGTYSTLKVQPAELEDSGVYFCASSQDARQTSGVSTDTQYFGPGTRLTVL.

The J gene is TRBJ2-2, the V gene TRBV28; D call uncertain. Trimming pared 7 bases from V and 0 bases from J, leaving 3 bases between. Germline V CDR1 and CDR2: MDHEN, SYDVKM. The CDR3 length is 12 residues. The CDR3 DNA reads TGTGCCAGCACCCCGAACACCGGGGAGCTGTTTTTT. Its translation is CASTPNTGELFF. Full variable domain (rest looked up from reference TRBV28 and TRBJ2-2): DVKVTQSSRYLVKRTGEKVFLECVQDMDHENMFWYRQDPGLGLRLIYFSYDVKMKEKGDIPEGYSVSREKKERFSLILESASTNQTSMYLCASTPNTGELFFGEGSRLTVL.

The rearrangement uses TRBV2 and TRBJ2-2, with 7 bases identical to TRBD2. The V gene's germline CDR1 is SNHLY and CDR2 FYNNEI. The CDR3 contains 16 residues. V was clipped by 5 bases and J by 1 base; unmatched bases: 7. CDR3 nucleotide sequence: TGTGCCAGCAGTCAGGAAGGCGGGGGGAACACCGGGGAGCTGTTTTTT. This translates into CASSQEGGGNTGELFF. The full variable domain, rest sourced from reference TRBV2 and TRBJ2-2, is EPEVTQTPSHQVTQMGQEVILRCVPISNHLYFYWYRQILGQKVEFLVSFYNNEISEKSEIFDDQFSVERPDGSNFTLKIRSTKLEDSAMYFCASSQEGGGNTGELFFGEGSRLTVL.

The V call is TRBV19, the J call TRBJ2-1, with no clear D. The CDR3 sequence is 13 residues long. Trimming cost V 3 bases and J 8 bases, with 11 bases left between them. Germline CDR1 is LNHDA and CDR2 is SQIVND (reference sequence). Here the CDR3 reads CASSIRPSDEQFF. The CDR3 region has the DNA TGTGCCAGTAGTATTAGACCTTCCGATGAGCAGTTCTTC.

This clone was recorded only once. The V and J genes are TRBV7-9 and TRBJ2-1; 13 bases align to TRBD2. CDR1 and CDR2 (germline): SEHNR, FQNEAQ (reference sequence). The CDR3 runs to 17 residues. The V gene end was trimmed by 5 bases and the J gene end by 4 bases; junction bases not matched to a gene: 8. This CDR3 reads CASSPTSGRARYNEQFF. CDR3 bases: TGTGCCAGCAGCCCAACTAGCGGGAGGGCCCGTTACAATGAGCAGTTCTTC. The full variable domain, with the rest looked up from reference TRBV7-9 and TRBJ2-1, is DTGVSQNPRHKITKRGQNVTFRCDPISEHNRLYWYRQTLGQGPEFLTYFQNEAQLEKSRLLSDRFSAERPKGSFSTLEIQRTEQGDSAMYLCASSPTSGRARYNEQFFGPGTRLTVL.

The V and J genes are TRBV28 and TRBJ2-3; D call uncertain. Germline V gene sequence: CDR1 MDHEN, CDR2 SYDVKM. The CDR3 contains 13 residues. V gave up 5 bases and J gave up 0 bases, with 6 bases separating them. CDR3 in amino acids: CASSVPSTDTQYF. CDR3 bases: TGTGCCAGCAGTGTCCCTAGCACAGATACGCAGTATTTT.

This sequence joins TRBV6-5 and TRBJ2-1; 12 bases fit TRBD2. CDR1 and CDR2 from the germline V gene are MNHEY and SVGAGI. V trimming: 2 bases; J trimming: 14 bases; junction bases outside the gene matches: 7. CDR3 size: 14 residues. The CDR3 sequence: CASSYKLAGGAKFF. The CDR3 DNA reads TGTGCCAGCAGTTACAAACTAGCGGGAGGTGCCAAGTTCTTC.

The CDR3 sequence is CASSRTGRNQPQHF. The CDR3 DNA sequence: TGTGCCAGCAGCAGGACAGGAAGAAATCAGCCCCAGCATTTT. This chain links TRBV27 with TRBJ1-5; 7 nucleotides align to TRBD1. Germline V gene lookup returns CDR1 MNHEY and CDR2 SMNVEV (reference sequence). V lost 6 bases to trimming and J lost 4 bases; unmatched junction nucleotides: 6. The CDR3 is 14 residues long.

V usage is TRBV6-5 and J usage is TRBJ1-2; D is unresolved. CDR1 and CDR2 (germline): MNHEY, SVGAGI. The length of the CDR3 is 13 residues. V lost 2 bases and J lost 5, with 9 bases in between. The CDR3 here is CASSYREAYGYTF. Written as DNA, the CDR3 is TGTGCCAGCAGTTACAGGGAGGCTTATGGCTACACCTTC.

This chain joins TRBV11-2 and TRBJ2-1, with 11 bases lining up with TRBD2. This CDR3 is built from 17 residues. The V gene end was trimmed by 2 bases and the J gene end by 2 bases; junction bases not matched to a gene: 5. CDR1 and CDR2 (germline): SGHAT, FQNNGV. CDR3 nucleotides: TGTGCCAGCAGCTTAACTCTAGCGGGAGGAGCCTACAATGAGCAGTTCTTC. Residues: CASSLTLAGGAYNEQFF.

The rearrangement links TRBV11-3 to TRBJ2-2; D not certain. Germline CDR1 and CDR2: SGHNT and YENEEA. Trimming cost V 5 bases and J 0 bases, with 4 bases left between them. The CDR3 covers 13 residues. CDR3 residues: CASSPPNTGELFF. The CDR3 DNA sequence: TGTGCCAGCAGCCCGCCGAACACCGGGGAGCTGTTTTTT.

The chain joins TRBV10-2 to TRBJ2-7; TRBD1 matches at 7 bases. Germline CDR1 is WSHSY and CDR2 is SAAADI. V lost 8 bases, J lost 0 bases, and 7 bases stayed unmatched. The CDR3 consists of 14 residues. The CDR3 DNA sequence: TGCGCCAGCCAGGACAGGATGAGCTCCTACGAGCAGTACTTC. Its translation: CASQDRMSSYEQYF.

CDR3: CASSHNRGIGMNTEAFF. CDR3 DNA sequence: TGTGCCAGCAGTCACAACAGGGGGATCGGTATGAACACTGAAGCTTTCTTT. The chain joins TRBV28 to TRBJ1-1, with TRBD1 identical over 8 bases. After removal of 5 bases from V and 0 bases from J, the junction contained 11 bases not matched to a gene. The CDR3 is 17 residues long. The germline V gene encodes CDR1 MDHEN and CDR2 SYDVKM.

The chain joins TRBV6-4 to TRBJ2-1, with TRBD2 matching over 7 bases. Trimming took 6 bases from V and 6 from J; bases not matched to a gene: 14. Germline V CDR1 and CDR2: MRHNA, SNTAGT. This CDR3 is built from 16 residues. The CDR3 bases are TGTGCCAGCAGCGATCCCGGTCTAGCGGCGGGCAATGAGCAGTTCTTC. Encoded protein: CASSDPGLAAGNEQFF.

The chain combines TRBV6-1 with TRBJ1-5; D gene unclear. Per germline, CDR1 MNHNS and CDR2 SASEGT. There are 15 residues in the CDR3. Trimming removed 1 base from V and 4 bases from J, with 11 bases in between. In DNA, the CDR3 is TGTGCCAGCAGTGAAGGCTCCGGGTCTAATCAGCCCCAGCATTTT. Amino acid sequence: CASSEGSGSNQPQHF.

This clone showed up just a few times. The V and J genes are TRBV30 and TRBJ1-2, with D tentatively TRBD1 (6 bases). The germline CDR1 and CDR2 sequences are GTSNPN and SVGIG (reference sequence). This CDR3 region has 13 residues. Trimming cost V 0 bases and J 5 bases, with 10 bases left between them. As DNA, the CDR3 is TGTGCCTGGAGTGTAAAGGGGGTATATGGCTACACCTTC. Translating gives CAWSVKGVYGYTF.

The V and J genes are TRBV7-9 and TRBJ1-5, with D unclear. CDR1 SEHNR and CDR2 FQNEAQ come from the germline V gene (reference sequence). V gave up 1 base and J gave up 7 bases, with 8 bases separating them. CDR3 length equals 13 residues. The CDR3 DNA sequence: TGTGCCAGCAGCTTAGAGCGTCAGCAGCCCCAGCATTTT. Amino acids: CASSLERQQPQHF. Full variable domain (missing parts from reference TRBV7-9 and TRBJ1-5): DTGVSQNPRHKITKRGQNVTFRCDPISEHNRLYWYRQTLGQGPEFLTYFQNEAQLEKSRLLSDRFSAERPKGSFSTLEIQRTEQGDSAMYLCASSLERQQPQHFGDGTRLSIL.

V gene TRBV2 combines with J gene TRBJ2-1, with 11 bases fitting TRBD2. CDR1 and CDR2 from the germline V gene are SNHLY and FYNNEI. This CDR3 has 16 amino acids. The trim removed 3 bases at V and 13 bases at J, leaving 14 bases unmatched. CDR3 DNA sequence: TGTGCCAGCAGTGATACGACAGAACTAGCGGGAGCTTTTCAGTTCTTC. It codes for CASSDTTELAGAFQFF. The complete variable domain, with remaining parts taken from reference TRBV2 and TRBJ2-1, reads EPEVTQTPSHQVTQMGQEVILRCVPISNHLYFYWYRQILGQKVEFLVSFYNNEISEKSEIFDDQFSVERPDGSNFTLKIRSTKLEDSAMYFCASSDTTELAGAFQFFGPGTRLTVL.

This clone was counted only a few times. The V gene is TRBV9, the J gene TRBJ2-5; 9 bases map to TRBD2. The CDR3 contains 15 residues. J lost 1 base, V lost 4 bases, and 5 bases had no gene match. Germline V gives CDR1 SGDLS, CDR2 YYNGEE. This CDR3 reads CASSPGGLAQETQYF. DNA of the CDR3: TGTGCCAGCAGCCCCGGGGGACTAGCCCAAGAGACCCAGTACTTC.

The chain couples TRBV7-8 to TRBJ2-7; no definite D call. CDR1 and CDR2 (germline): SGHVS, FQNEAQ. CDR3 length: 11 residues. The V end lost 1 base, the J end lost 10 bases, and 8 bases lay between the germline ends. The DNA for the CDR3 is TGTGCCAGCAGCTTAGATACGGTACAGTACTTC. Translation gives CASSLDTVQYF.

This chain joins TRBV9 and TRBJ2-1; 11 bases fit TRBD2. With 4 bases clipped from V and 8 bases from J, the junction kept 11 bases outside the gene matches. Germline CDR1 and CDR2: SGDLS and YYNGEE. This CDR3 contains 16 residues. As DNA, the CDR3 is TGTGCCAGCAGCACCAGAATACTAGCGGGAGCGGATGAGCAGTTCTTC. Translating it yields CASSTRILAGADEQFF.